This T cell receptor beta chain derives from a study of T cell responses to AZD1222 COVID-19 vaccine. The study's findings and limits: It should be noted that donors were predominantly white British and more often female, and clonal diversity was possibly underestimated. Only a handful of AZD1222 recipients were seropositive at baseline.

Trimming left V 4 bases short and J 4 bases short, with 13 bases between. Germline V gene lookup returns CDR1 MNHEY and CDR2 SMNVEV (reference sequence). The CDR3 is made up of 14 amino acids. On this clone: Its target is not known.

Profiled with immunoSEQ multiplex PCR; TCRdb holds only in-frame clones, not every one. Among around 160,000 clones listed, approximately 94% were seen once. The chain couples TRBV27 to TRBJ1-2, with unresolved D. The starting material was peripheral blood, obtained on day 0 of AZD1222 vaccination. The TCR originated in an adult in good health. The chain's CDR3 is CASSSSGSFYGYTF. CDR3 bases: TGTGCCAGCAGTTCCTCCGGGTCTTTCTATGGCTACACCTTC.